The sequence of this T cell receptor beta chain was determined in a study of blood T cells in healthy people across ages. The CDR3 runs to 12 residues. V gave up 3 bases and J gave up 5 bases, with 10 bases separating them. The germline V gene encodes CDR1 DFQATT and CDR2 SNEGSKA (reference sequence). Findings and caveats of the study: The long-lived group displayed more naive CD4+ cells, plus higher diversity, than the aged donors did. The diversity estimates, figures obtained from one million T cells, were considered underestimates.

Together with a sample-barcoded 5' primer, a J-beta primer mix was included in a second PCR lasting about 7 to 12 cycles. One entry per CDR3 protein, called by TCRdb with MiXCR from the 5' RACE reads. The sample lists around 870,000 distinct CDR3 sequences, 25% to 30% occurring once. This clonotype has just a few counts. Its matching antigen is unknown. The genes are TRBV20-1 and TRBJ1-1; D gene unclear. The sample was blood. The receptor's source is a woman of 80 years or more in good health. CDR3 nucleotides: TGCAGTGCTAGTGCAGGTTTGACTGAAGCTTTCTTT. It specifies CSASAGLTEAFF.